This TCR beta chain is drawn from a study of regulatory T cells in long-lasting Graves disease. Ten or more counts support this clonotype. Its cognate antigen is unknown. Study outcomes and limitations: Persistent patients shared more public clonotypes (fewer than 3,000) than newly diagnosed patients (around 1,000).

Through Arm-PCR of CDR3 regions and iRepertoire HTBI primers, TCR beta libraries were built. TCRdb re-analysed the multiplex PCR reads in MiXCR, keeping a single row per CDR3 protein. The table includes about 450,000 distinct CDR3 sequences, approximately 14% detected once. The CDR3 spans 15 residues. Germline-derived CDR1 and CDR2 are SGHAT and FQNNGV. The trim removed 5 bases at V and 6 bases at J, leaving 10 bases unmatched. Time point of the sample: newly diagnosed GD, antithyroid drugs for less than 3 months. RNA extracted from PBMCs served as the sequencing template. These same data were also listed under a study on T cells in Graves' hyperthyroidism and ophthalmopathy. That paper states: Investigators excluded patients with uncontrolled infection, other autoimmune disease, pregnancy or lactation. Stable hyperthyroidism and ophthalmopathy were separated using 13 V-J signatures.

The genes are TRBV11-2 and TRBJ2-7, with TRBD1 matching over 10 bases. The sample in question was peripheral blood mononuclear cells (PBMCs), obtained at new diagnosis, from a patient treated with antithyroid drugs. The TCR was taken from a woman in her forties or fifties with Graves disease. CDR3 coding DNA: TGTGCCAGCAGCCAACGACAGGGGGCTAATGGCGAGCAGTACTTC. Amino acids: CASSQRQGANGEQYF.